This T cell receptor (beta chain) was profiled in a study of cytomegalovirus exposure and HLA in healthy donors (dated 2017 in TCRdb). Looking at the study overall: According to an earlier analysis of 587 of the donors, some 180 million T cells yielded 120 million or so unique TCR beta sequences and roughly 280 Gb of sequence data. An early release that covered about 600 HLA-typed donors contained approximately 300 gigabases of sequencing data and around 85 million unique TCR sequences. Of the roughly 400 genotyped donors, 75% to 85% were placed in the genetic ancestry cluster associated with self-reported Caucasian donors. The study aimed to test whether signatures of past pathogen exposure could be identified by cataloging public T cell receptors. Using immunosequencing, the study profiled T cell repertoires from some 670 subjects and related those repertoires to cytomegalovirus serostatus. A separate validation cohort of roughly 110 different subjects was used in addition to the 666-subject first cohort. To predict cytomegalovirus infection status, the study brought together high-throughput TCR immunosequencing, statistical association of individual TCRs with disease status, and machine learning. A later analysis re-examined previously published TCR beta repertoires from roughly 650 donors and added high-resolution HLA genotyping to investigate patterns of TCR occurrence. The later analysis used no new phenotypic data to find candidate immune exposures, relying instead on TCR beta sequences and their occurrence across donors. An earlier analysis of around 640 of the donors used high-throughput TCR beta sequencing to judge whether each TCR beta V gene segment behaved as functional or pseudogenic. Alongside the repertoire data, information on donor age, sex, ethnicity and CMV serostatus was compiled. A later genetic analysis used genome-wide SNP genotypes for about three fifths of the 666 donors, treating that subset as a discovery cohort. Every repertoire in the discovery cohort had been generated on one and the same sequencing platform. HLA typing covered class I and class II loci at four-digit resolution. The number of typed donors differed by locus: about 620-630 for A, B, C, DRB1 and DQB1; 500 to 550 for DQA1; around 580 for DPA1; and roughly 470 for DPB1. Several DR-DQ haplotypes were handled as single units for association and clustering because linkage in the cohort was strong. Among some 410 genotyped donors of the cohort, an average of approximately 200,000 unique TCR beta nucleotide sequences was sequenced per donor, of which about 20% were non-productive.

Via the germline V gene (reference sequence), CDR1 is SGHKS and CDR2 YYEKEE. The CDR3 runs 17 residues from the cysteine to the phenylalanine. CDR3 DNA is the only sequence kept; it has 51 bases, read in frame from the first base. V is pared back by 6 bases and J by 0 bases, with 16 bases lying between the germline termini. Overall study outcomes, separate from this receptor: Because the 87-base-pair reads could not distinguish some IMGT-functional V segments, including TRBV6-2 and TRBV6-3, those segments were excluded. Strong co-occurrence of HLA alleles, especially DR and DQ, made assigning TCR associations to individual alleles difficult. A later genetic analysis associated a missense DCLRE1C variant with V-gene and J-gene trimming of TCR beta chains, and an independent cohort replicated the association. Because HLA typing was unavailable for some donors at each locus, only the typed subset was used in association tests. This cohort had only TCR beta chains sequenced, and the lack of alpha or paired-chain data limited which features could be detected. A further reported finding was that TCR beta sequences accurately predicted the HLA-A and HLA-B alleles for most subjects in the first cohort. Around 16 rarely observed V segments, including chromosome 9 orphons, were excluded from the earlier analysis of about 610 of the donors because counts were too low. Correlated functional status among segregating V segments might be attributable to linkage disequilibrium, but an unknown experimental factor could not be ruled out. According to a later analysis, most CMV-associated TCR beta chains appeared to be HLA-restricted, and the HLA associations seemed to be driven largely by CMV exposure. A cluster of highly shared sequence variants was judged likely to be a technical artifact of the sequencing pipeline. A later analysis found that TCR association rates varied across HLA loci, with DRB1 alleles showing the most associated TCRs and HLA-C alleles the fewest. An earlier analysis of around 600 of the donors showed that most TCR beta V segments appeared in productive rearrangements either about 87% or about 30% of the time, which broadly matched IMGT annotations. A later analysis associated 15,000 to 20,000 TCR beta sequences with specific HLA alleles at a false discovery rate of 0.05. The study gave a list of about 170 TCR beta chains associated with cytomegalovirus. A later analysis found that HLA-associated TCR beta chains were more clonally expanded and had lower generation probabilities than equally common non-associated chains. In vitro tests confirmed that a few of the cytomegalovirus-associated TCR beta chains recognize cytomegalovirus antigens. Cytomegalovirus status was reported to be diagnosed by the classifier with high specificity and sensitivity in both the original and validation cohorts. Several of the top co-occurrence clusters appeared to be linked to parvovirus B19, influenza, CMV and Epstein-Barr virus, according to a later analysis. Across donors, most TCR sequences were observed very rarely, whereas some public TCRs were present in many individuals. According to a later genetic analysis, donors in an Asian-associated ancestry cluster had fewer N-insertions in productive TCRs than the approximately 670-donor mean. Presence/absence analyses assumed roughly uniform sequencing depth across donors, an assumption that may not hold. It was suggested by the authors that the approach could potentially be generalized to other disease states and immunological phenotypes. Immune exposure information for the cohort was limited to CMV serostatus.

The library came from the immunoSEQ multiplex PCR assay. For the multiplex PCR, a mixture combining 60 forward primers for TCR Vbeta segments and 13 reverse primers for TCR Jbeta segments was used. A multiplex PCR assay on genomic DNA amplified the CDR3 region of rearranged TCR beta genes. On the Illumina HiSeq System, the amplified TCR beta libraries were sequenced as 87-base-pair reads. The authors' pipeline ran thus. In a later analysis, tens of millions of unique TCR beta chains were counted across the approximately 640 repertoires, and approximately 9.9 million of these chains were shared by at least two donors. Raw reads were error-corrected and collapsed into unique sequences with a nearest-neighbor algorithm that merged closely related sequences to remove PCR and sequencing errors. V, D and J gene segments were assigned by aligning CDR3 sequences to IMGT reference sequences. Each retained sequence needed at least a six-nucleotide match to both a V gene segment and a J gene segment. Rearrangements were called productive when the CDR3 lacked stop codons and stayed in frame with V and J; all others were non-productive. CDR3 was defined according to IMGT convention as the region running from the second conserved V-encoded cysteine to the conserved J-encoded phenylalanine. Sequences without an unambiguous match to a single V gene segment were excluded from the earlier analysis of 450 to 750 of the donors. An earlier analysis of roughly 590 of the donors called V segments functional above 56.7% productive rearrangements and segregating when the between-donor standard deviation exceeded 5%. To diagnose cytomegalovirus status from the catalog of TCR beta chain sequences, a statistical classification framework was built. In a later analysis, TCR nucleotide sequences were compared against IMGT/GENE-DB human TR gene sequences so that V and J genes could be assigned. In a later analysis, CDR3 sequences and most-parsimonious VDJ recombination scenarios were assigned using the TCRdist pipeline. In a later analysis, each TCR beta chain was defined by its CDR3 amino acid sequence together with its V-gene family, and reads without a unique V-gene family were excluded. As a way to deal with suspected cross-contamination and a sequencing artifact, a later analysis dropped over 550 nucleotide sequences that were highly shared and had low generation probability. A later analysis calculated a clonal expansion index for each public chain from normalized within-repertoire ranks of inferred template counts. Generation probabilities in a later analysis came from a VDJ recombination model fitted to out-of-frame rearrangements, and those results were checked against IGoR. Hypergeometric tests were used in a later analysis to score TCR-TCR, TCR-HLA and TCR-CMV co-occurrence, with a repertoire-size bias correction applied to the TCR pairs. A later analysis estimated false discovery rates by permuting HLA or CMV assignments 20 times. In a later analysis, co-occurring TCRs were grouped with DBSCAN, and TCRdist sequence similarity was added when clustering was performed within HLA-allele-positive subsets. For co-occurrence clustering, repertoires with fewer than 30,000 or more than 120,000 public chains were excluded, along with about five repertoires with anomalous nucleotide sharing. The immuneACCESS repertoire file appears here via TCRdb, limited to in-frame rearrangements. These files lack a portion of the clones; in checked studies, under half of the deficit traces to unresolved V genes, and the cause of the others is not known. The V and J calls and the clone size are those of that table, but D and trimming were determined from the DNA. The table for this sample lists about 100,000 clones; over 75% of them were counted only once. Approximately 6.3% of the sample goes to the ten largest clones.

In total, roughly 670 healthy bone marrow donors made up the cohort. At the time of sampling, all cohort members were nominally healthy, though unrecorded immune exposures were likely present. The donor was CMV seropositive and was included in the group of approximately 310 seropositive cohort members. A peripheral blood sample was collected from each donor, and TCR beta sequencing was performed on peripheral blood mononuclear cells. The Qiagen DNeasy Blood Extraction Kit was used to extract genomic DNA from the blood cell samples. A note on this clone: Which antigen it targets is not known. Base qualities are not provided; no much larger clone lies one nucleotide away.

The sequence joins TRBV5-5 to TRBJ2-6; the D gene assignment is ambiguous. This receptor was identified in a man aged 55 to 69 in good health and CMV-seropositive. The sample consisted of PBMCs. CDR3 sequence: CASKIADTRSGANVLTF. The DNA is as follows: TGTGCCAGCAAGATAGCCGATACCCGCTCTGGGGCCAACGTCCTGACTTTC. The variable domain in full, with residues beyond the CDR3 obtained from the reference TRBV5-5 and TRBJ2-6 genes, is DAGVTQSPTHLIKTRGQQVTLRCSPISGHKSVSWYQQVLGQGPQFIFQYYEKEERGRGNFPDRFSARQFPNYSSELNVNALLLGDSALYLCASKIADTRSGANVLTFGAGSRLTVL.